The 8 T cell receptor beta chains given below trace back to one sample, sequenced in a study of T cells after yellow fever vaccination. Via MiXCR, TCRdb re-called the 5' RACE reads, giving one row per CDR3 protein. The sample has 120,000 or so distinct CDR3 sequences; almost 9% are singletons. The sample consisted of CD8+ T cells sorted from PBMCs, taken on the day of the yellow fever booster vaccination. The receptors were sampled from a man between 18 and 35 years old who received the YFV17D yellow fever vaccine.

This clonotype was counted many times. V is TRBV5-1 and J is TRBJ2-1; 14 bases agree with TRBD2. The CDR3 runs to 19 residues. V was clipped by 4 bases and J by 0 bases; unmatched bases: 9. Germline CDR1 reads SGHRS; CDR2 reads YFSETQ. In DNA, the CDR3 is TGCGCCAGCAGCCCCCGGACTAGCGGGGGGCCGAGCTCCTACAATGAGCAGTTCTTC. Its protein is CASSPRTSGGPSSYNEQFF.

The chain joins TRBV4-3 to TRBJ2-1, with D perhaps TRBD2 (6 bases). Germline loops: CDR1 LGHNA, CDR2 YSLEER. The CDR3 loop spans 16 amino acids. V dropped 0 bases and J dropped 2 bases, with 11 bases sitting between them. CDR3 sequence (DNA): TGCGCCAGCAGCCAAGAAGTCCAGCGGGCCTACAATGAGCAGTTCTTC. Translation gives CASSQEVQRAYNEQFF.

This rearrangement joins TRBV6-1 to TRBJ1-2; D not certain. V was shortened by 1 base and J by 4 bases, with 16 bases between the two germline ends. The V gene's germline CDR1 is MNHNS and CDR2 SASEGT. CDR3 size: 16 residues. The CDR3 nucleotides are TGTGCCAGCAGTGAAGGACTGCTGTCGGGGATCTATGGCTACACCTTC. Amino acids: CASSEGLLSGIYGYTF.

Many counts were recorded for this clonotype. This sequence joins TRBV4-3 and TRBJ2-2; 9 bases match TRBD2. Germline assignment: CDR1 LGHNA and CDR2 YSLEER. The ends lost 3 bases at V and 0 bases at J; junction bases unmatched: 5. CDR3 length: 17 residues. CDR3 amino acids: CASSQSLAGANTGELFF. The CDR3, as DNA: TGCGCCAGCAGCCAGTCTTTAGCGGGGGCGAACACCGGGGAGCTGTTTTTT.

This clonotype has more than one count but fewer than ten. The chain recombines TRBV5-8 with TRBJ2-3, with TRBD1 matching 10 bases. In germline, CDR1 is SGHTS, CDR2 YDEGEE. This CDR3 comprises 15 residues. V lost 4 bases, J lost 5 bases, and 7 bases stayed unmatched. CDR3 bases: TGTGCCAGCAGCCGCGGGACAGGGGTAGTAGATACGCAGTATTTT. Amino acid sequence: CASSRGTGVVDTQYF.

The chain links TRBV11-2 to TRBJ2-2; 11 positions agree with TRBD2. The germline V gene has CDR1 SGHAT and CDR2 FQNNGV. The CDR3 is made up of 18 amino acids. Trimming took 1 base from V and 7 from J; bases not matched to a gene: 11. CDR3 in DNA: TGTGCCAGCAGCTTAGTAGGCGCTAGCGGGGGGTTCGGCGGGGAGCTGTTTTTT. Protein sequence: CASSLVGASGGFGGELFF.

This clonotype has just a few counts. The CDR3 nucleotides read TGTGCCAGCAGCTTGGGGAGGACCTCACCCCTCCACTTT. This translates into CASSLGRTSPLHF. The chain couples TRBV7-9 to TRBJ1-6; no firm D call. V gave up 3 bases and J gave up 10 bases, with 10 bases separating them. CDR1 SEHNR and CDR2 FQNEAQ come from the germline V gene (reference sequence). The CDR3 contains 13 residues. The whole variable domain, filled in from reference TRBV7-9 and TRBJ1-6, reads DTGVSQNPRHKITKRGQNVTFRCDPISEHNRLYWYRQTLGQGPEFLTYFQNEAQLEKSRLLSDRFSAERPKGSFSTLEIQRTEQGDSAMYLCASSLGRTSPLHFGNGTRLTVT.

V usage is TRBV12-3 or TRBV12-4 and J usage is TRBJ1-5; D remains unclear. V was cut by 5 bases and J by 0 bases, with 8 bases left in between. This CDR3 contains 14 residues. The CDR3: CASSPLFSNQPQHF. The CDR3 nucleotides read TGTGCCAGCAGTCCCCTCTTTAGCAATCAGCCCCAGCATTTT.